This TCR beta chain is drawn from a study of shared clonotypes between healthy human individuals. In the study overall: Each donor contributed plates that comprised three CD4 naive, three CD4 memory, two CD8 naive and one CD8 memory.

In germline, CDR1 is SGHRS, CDR2 YFSETQ. The CDR3 runs 15 residues. V shed 2 bases and J shed 3 bases, with 14 bases lying between them. Sequencing used immunoSEQ multiplex PCR; TCRdb keeps in-frame clones, though not all of them. There are roughly 1 million clones in the sample; 75% to 80% occur only once, and 0.5% to 0.6% lies in the top ten. General study points: Shared across a few donors were 4% to 5% of the naive CD4 clonotypes.

This clone appeared once. What it binds is not known. The rearrangement joins TRBV5-1 to TRBJ1-1; the D is unclear. This receptor was obtained from a man younger than 35 in good health. Some clones in this sample may be carry-over from other donors' samples. Sample: memory CD4+ T cells from PBMCs. Described subset: CD45RA-negative fraction. CDR3 bases: TGCGCCAGCAGCTTCGTAGGAGGAAGGGACACTGAAGCTTTCTTT. Amino acids: CASSFVGGRDTEAFF.